Each of the 25 T cell receptor beta chains below was sequenced from the same sample in a study of shared clonotypes between healthy human individuals (dated by TCRdb to 2018 to 2021). The library relied on the immunoSEQ multiplex PCR assay. Held by TCRdb, this immuneACCESS table contains in-frame sequences only and omits some clones. Under half of the omission traces to an unresolved V gene where checked; the cause of the rest is unknown. The sample table records around 1.6 million clones; 95% to 99% of these occur just once. Together, the top ten hold 0.45% of the sample. Specimen: naive CD4+ T cells sorted from blood. The cell subset or site label, as the study defines it: CD45RA+ positively selected. All receptors come from a man younger than 40 in good health.

The chain employs TRBV2 and TRBJ2-3; D might be TRBD1 (6 bases). Germline lookup yields CDR1 SNHLY and CDR2 FYNNEI. V was shortened by 9 bases and J by 6 bases, with 19 bases between the two germline ends. CDR3 size: 14 residues. The CDR3 DNA reads as TGTGCCAGACACAGGGTCCCGCCCGGGGATACGCAGTATTTT. Protein product: CARHRVPPGDTQYF.

Comment on this clone: Other nucleotide sequences from this sample produce the same CDR3. The chain joins TRBV18 to TRBJ2-2; D uncertain. CDR3 size: 14 residues. Deletions cut 0 bases from V and 5 bases from J, with 7 bases between. Per the germline V gene, CDR1 is KGHSH and CDR2 is LQKENI. CDR3 sequence (DNA): TGTGCCAGCTCACCACCGCGAAGGACCGGGGAGCTGTTTTTT. Its translation: CASSPPRRTGELFF.

This clone was detected only once. Other nucleotide sequences from this sample produce the same CDR3. The genes are TRBV2 and TRBJ1-1; D not resolved. The V end lost 7 bases, the J end lost 0 bases, and 9 bases lay between the germline ends. Germline CDR1 and CDR2: SNHLY and FYNNEI. This CDR3 region has 13 residues. In DNA, the CDR3 is TGTGCCAGCATGAGGGAGATGAACACTGAAGCTTTCTTT. Encoded protein: CASMREMNTEAFF.

The V and J genes are TRBV5-4 and TRBJ2-1; 9 bases fit TRBD1. Germline V gives CDR1 SGHNT, CDR2 YYREEE (reference sequence). This CDR3 has 16 residues. With 4 bases clipped from V and 9 bases from J, the junction kept 14 bases outside the gene matches. CDR3 in DNA: TGTGCCAGCAGCCTGGGAGGGACAGGGATAATCGGTGAGCAGTTCTTC. This translates into CASSLGGTGIIGEQFF.

The chain has TRBV5-6 and TRBJ1-1, with 7 bases fitting TRBD1. The V gene's germline CDR1 is SGHDT and CDR2 YYEEEE. V lost 3 bases to trimming and J lost 0 bases; unmatched junction nucleotides: 5. The CDR3 is made up of 15 amino acids. The CDR3 sequence: CASSSAQGMNTEAFF. The CDR3 nucleotides read TGTGCCAGCAGCTCGGCACAGGGGATGAACACTGAAGCTTTCTTT. Combining the CDR3 with reference TRBV5-6 and TRBJ1-1 gives the whole variable domain DAGVTQSPTHLIKTRGQQVTLRCSPKSGHDTVSWYQQALGQGPQFIFQYYEEEERQRGNFPDRFSGHQFPNYSSELNVNALLLGDSALYLCASSSAQGMNTEAFFGQGTRLTVV.

This chain links TRBV7-2 with TRBJ2-7; D call uncertain. The length of the CDR3 is 12 residues. V was shortened by 2 bases and J by 7 bases, with 9 bases between the two germline ends. Germline CDR1 SGHTA, CDR2 FQGNSA. The CDR3 loop is CASSLNREEQYF. The CDR3, as DNA: TGTGCCAGCAGCTTAAATAGAGAGGAGCAGTACTTC.

The genes are TRBV30 and TRBJ2-1; 9 bases match TRBD2. This CDR3 has 15 residues. Germline CDR1 and CDR2: GTSNPN and SVGIG (reference sequence). Trimming cost V 1 base and J 7 bases; bases outside gene matches: 8. CDR3 sequence: CAWSGWLAGRNEQFF. The CDR3 DNA reads as TGTGCCTGGAGTGGCTGGCTAGCGGGAAGGAATGAGCAGTTCTTC.

This chain joins TRBV5-1 and TRBJ1-3, with D unresolved. CDR3 length: 16 amino acids. The germline V gene has CDR1 SGHRS and CDR2 YFSETQ. With 0 bases removed from V and 0 bases from J, the gap between germline ends came to 10 bases. CDR3 loop: CASSLGPESSGNTIYF. CDR3 DNA sequence: TGCGCCAGCAGCTTGGGTCCCGAGAGCTCTGGAAACACCATATATTTT.

As concerns this clone: The same CDR3 also results from other DNA sequences found in this sample. The rearrangement uses TRBV5-6 and TRBJ2-7, with 10 nucleotides matching TRBD2. With 0 bases clipped from V and 2 bases from J, the junction kept 2 bases outside the gene matches. Per germline, CDR1 SGHDT and CDR2 YYEEEE. CDR3 length: 15 amino acids. The chain's CDR3 is CASSLGTSGTYEQYF. The CDR3 DNA sequence: TGTGCCAGCAGCTTGGGGACTAGCGGAACCTACGAGCAGTACTTC.

The chain carries TRBV7-3 and TRBJ1-1; 7 bases are a match to TRBD1. Germline V CDR1 and CDR2: SGHTA, FQGTGA. The CDR3 has 13 amino acids. J was trimmed by 3 bases and V by 4 bases; bases with no gene match: 2. The CDR3 protein is CASSYQGDTEAFF. CDR3 bases: TGTGCCAGCAGCTATCAGGGGGACACTGAAGCTTTCTTT.

The genes are TRBV5-1 and TRBJ2-7; the D call may be TRBD1 or TRBD2 (5 bases each). V lost 0 bases, J lost 1 base, and 14 bases lay in between. CDR1 and CDR2 (germline): SGHRS, YFSETQ. The CDR3 spans 16 residues. The CDR3: CASSLAVRDPSYEQYF. The CDR3 DNA follows: TGCGCCAGCAGCTTGGCCGTCCGGGACCCGTCCTACGAGCAGTACTTC.

This clone has a single count. The chain links TRBV19 to TRBJ1-5; D gene uncertain. The CDR3 loop spans 13 amino acids. The V gene lost 5 bases and the J gene lost 3 bases, with 8 bases spanning the gap. Germline values: CDR1 LNHDA, CDR2 SQIVND (reference sequence). The CDR3 nucleotides are TGTGCCAGTAGTTTCAGGTCCAATCAGCCCCAGCATTTT. Translating it yields CASSFRSNQPQHF.

The rearrangement joins TRBV18 to TRBJ2-1; no reliable D call. V was shortened by 1 base and J by 4 bases, with 11 bases between the two germline ends. This CDR3 is 15 amino acids long. The germline CDR1 and CDR2 sequences are KGHSH and LQKENI. DNA of the CDR3: TGTGCCAGCTCACCACTCTACGATAGATACAATGAGCAGTTCTTC. Protein product: CASSPLYDRYNEQFF.

The chain carries TRBV5-1 and TRBJ2-5; TRBD2 is a possible D gene (6 bases). The CDR3 totals 13 residues. Per the germline V gene, CDR1 is SGHRS and CDR2 is YFSETQ. V lost 7 bases, J lost 1 base, and 11 bases lay in between. The DNA for the CDR3 is TGCGCCAGCCAAACGGGGGTCCAAGAGACCCAGTACTTC. This sequence encodes CASQTGVQETQYF.

This sequence joins TRBV11-2 and TRBJ2-1, with 7 bases fitting TRBD2. The V segment lost 4 bases and the J segment 8 bases; nucleotides outside the gene matches: 5. From germline, CDR1 is SGHAT and CDR2 FQNNGV. The CDR3 consists of 13 residues. The CDR3 region has the DNA TGTGCCAGCAGCTCCCGACTAGCTGATGAGCAGTTCTTC. Protein: CASSSRLADEQFF. Using reference TRBV11-2 and TRBJ2-1 for the parts outside the CDR3, the full variable domain is EAGVAQSPRYKIIEKRQSVAFWCNPISGHATLYWYQQILGQGPKLLIQFQNNGVVDDSQLPKDRFSAERLKGVDSTLKIQPAKLEDSAVYLCASSSRLADEQFFGPGTRLTVL.

CDR3 sequence reads: CASQRTFGSEQYF. The CDR3 DNA sequence: TGTGCCAGCCAACGGACGTTCGGCTCCGAGCAGTACTTC. This sequence joins TRBV9 and TRBJ2-7; no clear D gene. Per germline, CDR1 SGDLS and CDR2 YYNGEE. Between the trimmed V and J ends, which lost 7 bases and 6 bases, there was a span of 17 bases. The CDR3 is 13 amino acids.

The chain is built from TRBV20-1 and TRBJ1-4; D not resolved. CDR1 is DFQATT and CDR2 is SNEGSKA in the germline V gene (reference sequence). V lost 4 bases and J 7 bases, leaving 7 bases between the germline ends. This CDR3 spans 11 amino acids. CDR3 residues: CSATPREKLFF. Here the CDR3 DNA reads TGCAGTGCTACCCCCCGTGAAAAACTGTTTTTT.

This chain links TRBV7-9 with TRBJ2-5, with 7 bases identical to TRBD2. In germline, CDR1 is SEHNR, CDR2 FQNEAQ (reference sequence). The CDR3 covers 16 residues. The V segment lost 2 bases and the J segment 1 base; nucleotides outside the gene matches: 7. The CDR3: CASSLRQAGIQETQYF. DNA for the CDR3: TGTGCCAGCAGCTTAAGACAAGCGGGGATCCAAGAGACCCAGTACTTC.

This clone was seen only once. The V and J genes are TRBV6-5 and TRBJ2-1; D remains unclear. Germline CDR1 is MNHEY and CDR2 is SVGAGI. This CDR3 region has 11 residues. V was cut by 8 bases and J by 9 bases, with 11 bases left in between. The CDR3 bases are TGTGCCAGCTCAACCGTCGTTGAGCAGTTCTTC. Translated: CASSTVVEQFF.

This clone was seen just once. V usage is TRBV28 and J usage is TRBJ2-5; D is possibly TRBD1 (5 bases). Trimming took off 2 bases at V and 1 base at J, with 14 bases between the two ends. Germline CDR1 MDHEN, CDR2 SYDVKM. This CDR3 contains 16 residues. CDR3 in amino acids: CASSLRVARAQETQYF. The CDR3 coding sequence is TGTGCCAGCAGTTTAAGGGTCGCCAGGGCCCAAGAGACCCAGTACTTC.

The chain is built from TRBV28 and TRBJ2-7; possible D gene TRBD1, 6 bases. The CDR3 runs to 14 residues. Germline CDR1 MDHEN, CDR2 SYDVKM. V lost 7 bases and J lost 1, with 14 bases in between. The CDR3 DNA is TGTGCCAGCACAGCCAAAACAGGGTCCTACGAGCAGTACTTC. It is translated as CASTAKTGSYEQYF.

In the case of this clone: Germline and junction disagree at one end, which may indicate a read error. The chain has TRBV7-7 and TRBJ2-5; D might be TRBD2 (6 bases). In germline, CDR1 is SSHAT, CDR2 FNYEAQ (reference sequence). The CDR3 runs to 14 residues. CDR3 in DNA: TGTGCTAGCAGCTTTGGTTCTAGCGAAGAGACCCAGTACTTC. This translates into CASSFGSSEETQYF.

This clone was seen just once. The chain employs TRBV6-5 and TRBJ2-7; 10 bases are shared with TRBD1. Looked up from germline, CDR1 is MNHEY and CDR2 is SVGAGI. After removal of 7 bases from V and 7 bases from J, the junction contained 10 bases not matched to a gene. This CDR3 has 14 residues. CDR3 sequence: CASTRDRGLGEQYF. CDR3 coding DNA: TGTGCCAGCACAAGAGACAGGGGGCTTGGGGAGCAGTACTTC.

This chain uses TRBV12-1 with TRBJ1-2. TRBV12-1 is noted as a pseudogene. This CDR3 spans 15 amino acids. The CDR3 bases are TGTGCCAGCAGCTCACCCGCGGGTGCTGTTGATGGCTACACCTTC. Translation: CASSSPAGAVDGYTF.

The chain links TRBV7-7 to TRBJ1-4; no firm D call. The length of the CDR3 is 13 residues. Germline CDR1 is SSHAT and CDR2 is FNYEAQ (reference sequence). The CDR3 loop reads CASGGEIGEKLFF. The CDR3 DNA reads as TGTGCTAGTGGTGGGGAGATCGGTGAAAAACTGTTTTTT. Full variable domain (rest looked up from reference TRBV7-7 and TRBJ1-4): GAGVSQSPRYKVTKRGQDVTLRCDPISSHATLYWYQQALGQGPEFLTYFNYEAQPDKSGLPSDRFSAERPEGSISTLTIQRTEQRDSAMYRCASGGEIGEKLFFGSGTQLSVL.